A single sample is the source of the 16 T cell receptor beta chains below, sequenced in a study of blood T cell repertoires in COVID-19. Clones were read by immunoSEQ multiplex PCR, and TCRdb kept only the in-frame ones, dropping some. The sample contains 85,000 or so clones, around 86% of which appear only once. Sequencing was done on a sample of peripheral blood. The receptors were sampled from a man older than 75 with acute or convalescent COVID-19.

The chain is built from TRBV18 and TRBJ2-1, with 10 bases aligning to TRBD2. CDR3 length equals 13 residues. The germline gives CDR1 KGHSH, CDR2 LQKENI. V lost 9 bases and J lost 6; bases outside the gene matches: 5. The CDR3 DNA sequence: TGTGCCAGTACTAGCGGGGTCGGCAATGAGCAGTTCTTC. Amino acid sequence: CASTSGVGNEQFF.

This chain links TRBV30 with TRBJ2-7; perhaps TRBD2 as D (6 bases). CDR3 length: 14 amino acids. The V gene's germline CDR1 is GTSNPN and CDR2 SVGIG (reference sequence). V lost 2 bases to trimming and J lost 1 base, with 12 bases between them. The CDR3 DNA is TGTGCCTGGAGTATAGGGACTGGATCCTACGAGCAGTACTTC. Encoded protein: CAWSIGTGSYEQYF.

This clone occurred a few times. The CDR3 DNA reads TGTGCCAGCTCACCACTTAGGACTAGCCCCCGCACAGATACGCAGTATTTT. Translation gives CASSPLRTSPRTDTQYF. The chain employs TRBV18 and TRBJ2-3; 8 positions agree with TRBD2. V shed 1 base and J 1 base; nucleotides not matched to a gene: 7. The CDR3 length is 17 residues. Germline CDR1 and CDR2: KGHSH and LQKENI.

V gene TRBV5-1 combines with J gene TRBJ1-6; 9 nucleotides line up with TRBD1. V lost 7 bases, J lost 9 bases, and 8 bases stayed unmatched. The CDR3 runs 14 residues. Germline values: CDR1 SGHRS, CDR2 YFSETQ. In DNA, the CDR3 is TGCGCCAGCCAAGTAGACAGGGGGGGTTCACCCCTCCACTTT. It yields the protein CASQVDRGGSPLHF.

CDR3 protein: CASWTGESPLHF. The CDR3 bases are TGTGCCAGCTGGACAGGGGAATCACCCCTCCACTTT. The V gene is TRBV6-5, the J gene TRBJ1-6; 9 bases are shared with TRBD1. This CDR3 region has 12 residues. The V segment lost 8 bases and the J segment 10 bases; nucleotides outside the gene matches: 3. Germline lookup yields CDR1 MNHEY and CDR2 SVGAGI.

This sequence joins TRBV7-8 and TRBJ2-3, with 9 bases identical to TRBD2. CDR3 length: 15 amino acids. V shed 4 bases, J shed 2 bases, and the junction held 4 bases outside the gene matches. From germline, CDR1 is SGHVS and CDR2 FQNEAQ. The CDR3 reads CASSYSGRTTDTQYF. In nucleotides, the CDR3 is TGTGCCAGCAGCTATAGCGGGAGAACCACAGATACGCAGTATTTT.

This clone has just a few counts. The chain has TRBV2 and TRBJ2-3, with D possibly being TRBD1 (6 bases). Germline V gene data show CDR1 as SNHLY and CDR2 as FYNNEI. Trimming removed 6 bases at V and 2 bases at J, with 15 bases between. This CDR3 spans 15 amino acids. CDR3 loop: CASRDRPIHTDTQYF. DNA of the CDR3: TGTGCCAGCAGGGACAGACCAATACACACAGATACGCAGTATTTT.

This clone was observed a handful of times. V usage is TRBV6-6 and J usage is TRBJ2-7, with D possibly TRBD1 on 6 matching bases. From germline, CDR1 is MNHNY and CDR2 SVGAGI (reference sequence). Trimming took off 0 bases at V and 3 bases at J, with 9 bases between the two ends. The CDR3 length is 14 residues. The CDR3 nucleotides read TGTGCCAGCAGTTACTCGGGACAAGACTACGAGCAGTACTTC. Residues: CASSYSGQDYEQYF.

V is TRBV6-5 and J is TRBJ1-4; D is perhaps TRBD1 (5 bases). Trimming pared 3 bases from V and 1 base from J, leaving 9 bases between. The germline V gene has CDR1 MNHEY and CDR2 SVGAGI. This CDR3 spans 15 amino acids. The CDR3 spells CASSYSRVTNEKLFF. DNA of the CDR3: TGTGCCAGCAGTTATAGCAGGGTAACTAATGAAAAACTGTTTTTT.

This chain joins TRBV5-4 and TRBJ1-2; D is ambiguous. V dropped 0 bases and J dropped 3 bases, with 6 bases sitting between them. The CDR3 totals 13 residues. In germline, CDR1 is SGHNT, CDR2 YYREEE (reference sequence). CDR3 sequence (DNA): TGTGCCAGCAGCTTGGCGGGAGACTATGGCTACACCTTC. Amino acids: CASSLAGDYGYTF.

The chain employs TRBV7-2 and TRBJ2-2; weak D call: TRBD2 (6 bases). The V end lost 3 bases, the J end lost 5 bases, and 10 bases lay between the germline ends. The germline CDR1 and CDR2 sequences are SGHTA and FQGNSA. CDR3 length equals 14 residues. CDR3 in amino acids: CASSFSGGTGELFF. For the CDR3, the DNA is TGTGCCAGCAGCTTCTCCGGGGGTACCGGGGAGCTGTTTTTT.

The DNA for the CDR3 is TGTGCCAGCAGGCGGGATGTACGGGCCTACAATGAGCAGTTCTTC. This sequence encodes CASRRDVRAYNEQFF. The V call is TRBV2, the J call TRBJ2-1, with D maybe TRBD2 (6 bases). The germline CDR1 and CDR2 sequences are SNHLY and FYNNEI. Trimming shortened V by 6 bases and J by 2 bases, and 14 bases separated the two germline ends. The CDR3 totals 15 residues.

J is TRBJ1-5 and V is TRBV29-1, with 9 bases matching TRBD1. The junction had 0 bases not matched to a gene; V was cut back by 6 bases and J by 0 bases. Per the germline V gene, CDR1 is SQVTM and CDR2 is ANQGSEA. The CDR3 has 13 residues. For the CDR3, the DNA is TGCAGCGTGGGACAGGGTAGCAATCAGCCCCAGCATTTT. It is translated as CSVGQGSNQPQHF.

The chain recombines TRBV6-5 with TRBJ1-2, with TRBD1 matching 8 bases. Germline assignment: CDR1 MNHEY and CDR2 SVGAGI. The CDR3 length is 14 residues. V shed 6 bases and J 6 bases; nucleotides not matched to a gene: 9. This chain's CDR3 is CASSLQGAANGYTF. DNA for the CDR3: TGTGCCAGCAGCCTTCAGGGGGCGGCTAATGGCTACACCTTC.

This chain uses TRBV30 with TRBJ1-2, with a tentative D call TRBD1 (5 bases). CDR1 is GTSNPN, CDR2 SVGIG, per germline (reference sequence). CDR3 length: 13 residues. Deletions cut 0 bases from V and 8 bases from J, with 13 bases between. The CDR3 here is CAWSVRGLSGYTF. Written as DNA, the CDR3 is TGTGCCTGGAGTGTAAGGGGTCTATCCGGCTACACCTTC.

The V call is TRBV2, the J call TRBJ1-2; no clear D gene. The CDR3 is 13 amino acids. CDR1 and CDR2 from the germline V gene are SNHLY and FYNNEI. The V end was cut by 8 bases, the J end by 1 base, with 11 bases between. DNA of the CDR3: TGTGCCAGCGCCTCGGGGTTTAACTATGGCTACACCTTC. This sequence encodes CASASGFNYGYTF.